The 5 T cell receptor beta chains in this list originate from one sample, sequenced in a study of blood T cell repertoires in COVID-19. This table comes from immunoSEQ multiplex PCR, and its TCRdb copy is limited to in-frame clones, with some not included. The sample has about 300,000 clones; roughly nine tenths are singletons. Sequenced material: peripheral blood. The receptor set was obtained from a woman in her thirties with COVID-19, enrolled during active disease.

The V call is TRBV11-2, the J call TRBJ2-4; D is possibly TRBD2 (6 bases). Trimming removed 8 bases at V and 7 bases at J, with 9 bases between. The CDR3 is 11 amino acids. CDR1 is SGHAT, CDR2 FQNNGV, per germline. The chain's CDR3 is CASGGMNIQYF. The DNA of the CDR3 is TGTGCCAGCGGGGGGATGAACATTCAGTACTTC.

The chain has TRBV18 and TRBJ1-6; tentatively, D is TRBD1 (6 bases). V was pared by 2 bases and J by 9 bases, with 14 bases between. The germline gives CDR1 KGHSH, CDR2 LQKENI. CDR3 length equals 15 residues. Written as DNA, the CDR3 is TGTGCCAGCTCACCAATGGAACAGGGCGGTTCACCCCTCCACTTT. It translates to CASSPMEQGGSPLHF.

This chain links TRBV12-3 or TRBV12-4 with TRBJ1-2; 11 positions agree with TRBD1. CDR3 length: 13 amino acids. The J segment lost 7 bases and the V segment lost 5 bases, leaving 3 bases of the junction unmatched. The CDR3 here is CASSPGTGGGYTF. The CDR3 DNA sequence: TGTGCCAGCAGTCCCGGGACAGGGGGTGGCTACACCTTC.

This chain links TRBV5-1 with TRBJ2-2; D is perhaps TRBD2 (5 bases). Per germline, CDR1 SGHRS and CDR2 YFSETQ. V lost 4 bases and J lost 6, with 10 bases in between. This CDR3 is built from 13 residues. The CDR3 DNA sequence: TGCGCCAGCAGCCTGAGGGTGGCCGGGGAGCTGTTTTTT. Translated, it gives CASSLRVAGELFF.

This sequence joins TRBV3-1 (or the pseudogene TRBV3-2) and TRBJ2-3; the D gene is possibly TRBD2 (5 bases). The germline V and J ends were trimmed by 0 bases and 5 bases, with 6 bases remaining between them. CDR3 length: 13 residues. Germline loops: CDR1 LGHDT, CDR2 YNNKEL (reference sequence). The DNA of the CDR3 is TGTGCCAGCAGCCAAGACCGGGGAGATACGCAGTATTTT. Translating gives CASSQDRGDTQYF.